A selection of T cell receptor beta chains follows, all from one sample in a study of blood T cell repertoires in COVID-19. This table comes from immunoSEQ multiplex PCR, and its TCRdb copy is limited to in-frame clones, with some not included. The sample has 99,000 or so clones; about four fifths are singletons. The sequenced material came from peripheral blood. The receptors originated from a woman at least 80 years old with acute or convalescent COVID-19. CDR3s include the opening cysteine and the closing phenylalanine or tryptophan. The order of the fields is D gene, clone size, V gene, CDR3 length, J gene, CDR3 protein, CDR3 DNA. D genes are given only for firm matches. A clone size is listed for some rows: how often the clone was seen (once, few, many), or a class if it is expanded.

TRBD2	NA	TRBV3-1/TRBV3-2	18	TRBJ2-5	CASSQIGVGAGKRETQYF	TGTGCCAGCAGCCAAATTGGCGTCGGAGCGGGGAAACGGGAGACCCAGTACTTC
TRBD2	NA	TRBV19	14	TRBJ2-7	CASSLVAGGYEQYF	TGTGCCAGTAGTCTAGTAGCGGGAGGTTACGAGCAGTACTTC
NA	NA	TRBV4-1	14	TRBJ1-1	CASSQRDMNTEAFF	TGCGCCAGCAGCCAAAGAGACATGAACACTGAAGCTTTCTTT
NA	NA	TRBV18	14	TRBJ2-5	CASSPQALQETQYF	TGTGCCAGCTCACCCCAAGCTCTCCAAGAGACCCAGTACTTC
NA	NA	TRBV9	16	TRBJ2-3	CASSVERQRNTDTQYF	TGTGCCAGCAGCGTAGAGAGGCAGCGGAACACAGATACGCAGTATTTT
TRBD1	few	TRBV7-9	15	TRBJ1-1	CASSTDRGEYTEAFF	TGTGCCAGCAGCACCGACAGGGGAGAGTACACTGAAGCTTTCTTT
TRBD1	NA	TRBV10-3	15	TRBJ2-2	CAISGTGGLTGELFF	TGTGCCATCAGTGGCACAGGGGGCCTCACCGGGGAGCTGTTTTTT
NA	NA	TRBV5-8	15	TRBJ2-1	CASSLGLKQDNEQFF	TGTGCCAGCAGCTTGGGCCTCAAACAAGACAATGAGCAGTTCTTC
NA	NA	TRBV27	16	TRBJ2-1	CASSLSRVISYNEQFF	TGTGCCAGCAGTTTATCTCGGGTAATTTCCTACAATGAGCAGTTCTTC
TRBD1	NA	TRBV28	14	TRBJ1-1	CASINHRGGTEAFF	TGTGCCAGCATCAACCACAGGGGGGGCACTGAAGCTTTCTTT
NA	once	TRBV5-1	15	TRBJ1-4	CASTTGDPLNEKLFF	TGCGCCAGCACCACGGGGGATCCGCTTAATGAAAAACTGTTTTTT
NA	NA	TRBV5-1	14	TRBJ2-7	CASSYRWATYEQYF	TGCGCCAGCAGCTACCGCTGGGCGACCTACGAGCAGTACTTC
NA	NA	TRBV28	11	TRBJ1-2	CASTGNYGYTF	TGTGCCAGCACAGGGAACTATGGCTACACCTTC
NA	NA	TRBV7-2	15	TRBJ2-3	CASSLEGAGTDTQYF	TGTGCCAGCAGCTTAGAGGGAGCGGGCACAGATACGCAGTATTTT